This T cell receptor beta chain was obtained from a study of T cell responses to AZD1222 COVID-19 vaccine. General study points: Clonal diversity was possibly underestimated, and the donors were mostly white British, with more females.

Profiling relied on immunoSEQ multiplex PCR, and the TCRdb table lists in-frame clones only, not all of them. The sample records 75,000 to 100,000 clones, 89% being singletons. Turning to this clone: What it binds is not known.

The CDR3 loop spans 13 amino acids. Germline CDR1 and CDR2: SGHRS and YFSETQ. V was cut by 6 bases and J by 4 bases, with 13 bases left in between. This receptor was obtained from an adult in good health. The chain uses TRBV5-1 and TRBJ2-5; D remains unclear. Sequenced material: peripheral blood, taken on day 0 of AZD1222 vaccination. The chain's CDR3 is CASKPHSAETQYF. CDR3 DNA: TGCGCCAGCAAGCCCCACTCGGCAGAGACCCAGTACTTC.